Below, one TCR beta chain is given with its context. Its antigen is still unknown. The data are from a study of CXCR3-negative and CXCR3-positive naive CD8 T cells. Findings and limits, study-wide: Partly lower CXCR3 expression followed cryopreservation, and most assays relied on fresh PBMCs. When CXCR3-positive naive cells were set against CXCR3-negative naive cells, the former had more hydrophobic TRB CDR3s. Sequencing showed both naive subsets with comparably high diversity, and memory CD8+ cells much lower. Memory cells diverged, while naive CXCR3-positive and CXCR3-negative cells had similar TRBV-TRBJ usage.

Each TRB cDNA library was prepared by 5' RACE (with UMI labels). From the 5' RACE reads, TCRdb lists one entry per CDR3 protein and no DNA. The listing records 100,000 to 150,000 distinct CDR3 sequences. Germline CDR1 is SGHTA and CDR2 is FQGTGA. This CDR3 is built from 15 residues. V usage is TRBV7-3 and J usage is TRBJ2-3; the D call from TCRdb, TRBD2, cannot be confirmed without DNA. This clonotype was sampled from a human donor in good health. Some clones in this sample may be carry-over from other donors' samples. Sequencing was performed on naive CXCR3+ CD8+ T cells from blood. The subset here: CD45RO-CCR7+CD27+CD95- naive CD8+ T cells expressing CXCR3 (TNR3+). The CDR3 reads CASSSSGGITDTQYF.